A selection of T cell receptor beta chains follows, all from one sample in a study of blood T cell repertoires in COVID-19. Sequenced by immunoSEQ multiplex PCR; TCRdb stores in-frame clones only, minus some. The sample holds hundreds of thousands of clones; 75% to 90% are singletons and the top ten take roughly 12%. Sequenced material: peripheral blood. All receptors derive from a woman aged 55-69 years with active or convalescent COVID-19. The CDR3 runs from the conserved cysteine through the conserved F or W. The D gene is left open where the match is weak. Clone size appears in some rows only: once, few, many, or a class for an expanded clone.

cdr3_nt | cdr3_aa | d_call | clone_size | j_call | v_call
TGCGCCAGCAGCCAAGGGGACAGTAGGTACGAGCAGTACTTC | CASSQGDSRYEQYF | TRBD1 | once | TRBJ2-7 | TRBV4-1
TGTGCCAGCAGCTTAGATCTCGCGGGGGGCACAGATACGCAGTATTTT | CASSLDLAGGTDTQYF | TRBD2 | NA | TRBJ2-3 | TRBV11-1
TGTGCCAGCAGCTTAGATCGGGAGACCCAGTACTTC | CASSLDRETQYF | NA | NA | TRBJ2-5 | TRBV11-2
TGTGCCAGTAGTATCCAGGGGGCGAGCAATCAGCCCCAGCATTTT | CASSIQGASNQPQHF | TRBD1 | NA | TRBJ1-5 | TRBV19
TGCAGCGCAGATGGGGCGGGGGGCATCTCCTACAATGAGCAGTTCTTC | CSADGAGGISYNEQFF | TRBD2 | NA | TRBJ2-1 | TRBV29-1
TGTGCCAGCAGCTCCTCTAGGGGGATCCCTAGCGGGGGGGCGGAGACCCAGTACTTC | CASSSSRGIPSGGAETQYF | TRBD2 | once | TRBJ2-5 | TRBV7-9
TGTGCCAGCAGCCCCCAGCGGGGGGCGATCTCTGGGGCCAACGTCCTGACTTTC | CASSPQRGAISGANVLTF | TRBD2 | NA | TRBJ2-6 | TRBV7-3
TGTGCCAGCAGACCCCCGACAGGGGTTAATGAAAAACTGTTTTTT | CASRPPTGVNEKLFF | TRBD1 | NA | TRBJ1-4 | TRBV6-6
TGTGCCAGCAGCTTAGGGGAGGGCATGGGCAATCAGCCCCAGCATTTT | CASSLGEGMGNQPQHF | NA | NA | TRBJ1-5 | TRBV7-9
TGCGCCAGCAGTGAGTCGTTAGCAAACGAGCAGTACTTC | CASSESLANEQYF | NA | few | TRBJ2-7 | TRBV10-1
TGTGCCAGCAGACGGGGACAGGGGGGCTACGAGCAGTACTTC | CASRRGQGGYEQYF | TRBD1 | NA | TRBJ2-7 | TRBV6-5
TGTGCCAGCACTAGGCTCCTCGAGCTATATACGCAGTATTTT | CASTRLLELYTQYF | NA | NA | TRBJ2-3 | TRBV2
TGTGCCAGCAGCTCGGACACGACCTCCTACGAGCAGTACTTC | CASSSDTTSYEQYF | NA | NA | TRBJ2-7 | TRBV7-2
TGTGCCAGCAGCTTAGACCAGGGGTGGGTCGGTGGCTACACCTTC | CASSLDQGWVGGYTF | NA | NA | TRBJ1-2 | TRBV7-9
TGTGCCAGCAGCTTGGTAGCGGGTGGGGTCTATGGCACAGATACGCAGTATTTT | CASSLVAGGVYGTDTQYF | TRBD2 | NA | TRBJ2-3 | TRBV5-6
TGCGCCAGCAGTGAGTCCTCGGGGGCTGGAAACACCATATATTTT | CASSESSGAGNTIYF | NA | NA | TRBJ1-3 | TRBV10-1
TGCGCCAGCAGCCCTAGGACTACCTCCTACGAGCAGTACTTC | CASSPRTTSYEQYF | NA | NA | TRBJ2-7 | TRBV5-1
TGCGCCAGCTACGGAGGGACAGCTAACACTGAAGCTTTCTTT | CASYGGTANTEAFF | TRBD1 | few | TRBJ1-1 | TRBV5-1
TGTGCCAGCAGCTTATCCGACAGGGGGTCGGGGGAGCAGTACTTC | CASSLSDRGSGEQYF | TRBD1 | NA | TRBJ2-7 | TRBV7-6
TGTGCCAGCAGCCCTGGGCTAAACTATGGCTACACCTTC | CASSPGLNYGYTF | NA | once | TRBJ1-2 | TRBV6-4
TGTGCCAGCAGTGAAACAATTCTGCAGGGGTCGCACGCAGATACGCAGTATTTT | CASSETILQGSHADTQYF | NA | NA | TRBJ2-3 | TRBV6-1
TGTGCCAGTAGTATTGGGGACAGCCGAAATCAGCCCCAGCATTTT | CASSIGDSRNQPQHF | TRBD1 | NA | TRBJ1-5 | TRBV19
TGTGCCAGCAGCTTAGGCCAGGGGGCGCGATATGGCTACACCTTC | CASSLGQGARYGYTF | TRBD1 | NA | TRBJ1-2 | TRBV7-2
TGTGCCAGCAGTTCCCCCTCTAACTATGGCTACACCTTC | CASSSPSNYGYTF | NA | NA | TRBJ1-2 | TRBV12-3/TRBV12-4
TGTGCCAGCAGCTACGGCAGGCCGGGAGCTCCAACGATAAGGGCGGAGCAGTACTTC | CASSYGRPGAPTIRAEQYF | NA | NA | TRBJ2-7 | TRBV6-6
TGTGCCAGCACCCCCATGATACAGGGAAGCTACGAGCAGTACTTC | CASTPMIQGSYEQYF | NA | few | TRBJ2-7 | TRBV6-5
TGCGCCAGCAGCGGCGCCGGACAGTTCACAGATACGCAGTATTTT | CASSGAGQFTDTQYF | NA | NA | TRBJ2-3 | TRBV5-1
TGTGCCAGCAGCCAAGACCGCCTTTCGATCGGGGGGGCGCGGACTGAAGCTTTCTTT | CASSQDRLSIGGARTEAFF | NA | once | TRBJ1-1 | TRBV3-1/TRBV3-2